The 15 T cell receptor beta chains given below trace back to one sample, sequenced in a study of blood T cells in healthy people across ages. Alongside a J-beta primer mix, a sample-barcoded 5' primer served in a second PCR lasting 7 to 11 cycles. In TCRdb, the 5' RACE reads were re-called with MiXCR into one record per CDR3 protein. The sample yields 700,000 or so distinct CDR3 sequences, about a fifth seen once. Sequenced input: blood. The receptors were sampled from a man aged 70 or older in good health.

V gene TRBV10-3 combines with J gene TRBJ2-7; D perhaps matches TRBD2 (5 bases). There are 15 residues in the CDR3. V shed 0 bases and J shed 0 bases, with 9 bases lying between them. CDR1 and CDR2 from the germline V gene are ENHRY and SYGVKD. CDR3 region: CAISESDGLSYEQYF. DNA of the CDR3: TGTGCCATCAGTGAGTCGGACGGACTCTCCTACGAGCAGTACTTC.

A word on this clonotype: With a much larger clone just one base away, this may be a read error. V and J are TRBV29-1 and TRBJ1-1, with 7 bases aligning to TRBD1. The germline V gene has CDR1 SQVTM and CDR2 ANQGSEA. This CDR3 spans 15 amino acids. CDR3 protein: CSVVVGTAINTETFF. The CDR3 nucleotides are TGCAGCGTTGTAGTGGGGACAGCAATTAACACTGAAACTTTCTTT.

This chain connects TRBV20-1 to TRBJ1-4, with D hard to call. V was pared by 6 bases and J by 7 bases, with 15 bases between. The germline V gene encodes CDR1 DFQATT and CDR2 SNEGSKA (reference sequence). The CDR3 covers 13 residues. CDR3 loop: CSARWGTGEKLFF. DNA for the CDR3: TGCAGTGCCCGTTGGGGTACTGGTGAAAAACTGTTTTTT.

The CDR3 DNA follows: TGTGCCAGCAGCGCACAACAGGGGGTGGGGACCTTAAAGCAGTTCTTC. This sequence encodes CASSAQQGVGTLKQFF. The chain recombines TRBV5-6 with TRBJ2-1; 8 positions match TRBD1. Germline values: CDR1 SGHDT, CDR2 YYEEEE. Trimming at V came to 4 bases and at J to 11 bases, leaving 17 bases not matched to a gene. The CDR3 spans 16 residues. The complete variable domain, with remaining parts taken from reference TRBV5-6 and TRBJ2-1, reads DAGVTQSPTHLIKTRGQQVTLRCSPKSGHDTVSWYQQALGQGPQFIFQYYEEEERQRGNFPDRFSGHQFPNYSSELNVNALLLGDSALYLCASSAQQGVGTLKQFFGPGTRLTVL.

The gene calls are TRBV29-1 and TRBJ2-3; D gene ambiguous. The CDR3 has 21 amino acids. Looked up from germline, CDR1 is SQVTM and CDR2 is ANQGSEA. V lost 0 bases to trimming and J lost 4 bases, with 32 bases between them. CDR3 coding DNA: TGCAGCGTTGAAGATCAACTTTGCAGGCTACTGGTCCGGATTCATGCAGATACGCAGTATTTT. It yields the protein CSVEDQLCRLLVRIHADTQYF.

In its sample, this clonotype was seen many times. The chain's CDR3 is CASSLLGAFSYNEQFF. The CDR3 bases are TGCGCCAGCAGCTTGTTGGGCGCTTTCTCCTACAATGAGCAGTTCTTC. The rearrangement uses TRBV5-1 and TRBJ2-1; D gene unclear. The germline V and J ends were trimmed by 1 base and 0 bases, with 11 bases remaining between them. This CDR3 comprises 16 residues. The germline gives CDR1 SGHRS, CDR2 YFSETQ.

The chain recombines TRBV5-1 with TRBJ2-3; tentative D call: TRBD2 (6 bases). The length of the CDR3 is 16 residues. Looked up from germline, CDR1 is SGHRS and CDR2 is YFSETQ. V shed 1 base and J shed 2 bases, with 14 bases lying between them. The CDR3 sequence is CASSLRGSSVTDTQYF. The CDR3 nucleotides read TGCGCCAGCAGCTTGCGGGGGAGCTCGGTCACAGATACGCAGTATTTT.

This rearrangement joins TRBV7-2 to TRBJ2-3; D not resolved. Trimming cost V 4 bases and J 2 bases, with 10 bases left between them. CDR1 SGHTA and CDR2 FQGNSA come from the germline V gene. The CDR3 length is 14 residues. The CDR3 DNA follows: TGTGCCAGCAGCTCCCCTTCCTTCACAGATACGCAGTATTTT. Translated: CASSSPSFTDTQYF.

This chain uses TRBV12-3 or TRBV12-4 with TRBJ1-4, with D possibly being TRBD1 (6 bases). This CDR3 spans 14 amino acids. The V end lost 5 bases, the J end lost 7 bases, and 14 bases lay between the germline ends. The CDR3 nucleotides read TGTGCCAGCAGTACCACAGGGTTTAGTGAAAAACTGTTTTTT. Translating gives CASSTTGFSEKLFF.

About this clonotype: A read error may be the cause here, since a much bigger clone is one base away. The chain has TRBV12-3 or TRBV12-4 and TRBJ1-4; 7 bases are a match to TRBD1. There are 15 residues in the CDR3. The CDR3 coding sequence is TGTGTCAGCAGTCCCCGGACAGGCCTTAATGAAAAACTGTTTTTT. Translating gives CVSSPRTGLNEKLFF.

The sample holds many counts of this clonotype. The chain combines TRBV29-1 with TRBJ1-6, with D perhaps matching TRBD1 (5 bases). Per germline, CDR1 SQVTM and CDR2 ANQGSEA. Trimming pared 5 bases from V and 7 bases from J, leaving 15 bases between. The CDR3 sequence is 14 residues long. The CDR3 bases are TGCAGCGTTCAGGGCTTCGGGGAAAATTCACCCCTCCACTTT. This gives the protein CSVQGFGENSPLHF. Supplemented by reference TRBV29-1 and TRBJ1-6, the full variable domain reads SAVISQKPSRDICQRGTSLTIQCQVDSQVTMMFWYRQQPGQSLTLIATANQGSEATYESGFVIDKFPISRPNLTFSTLTVSNMSPEDSSIYLCSVQGFGENSPLHFGNGTRLTVT.

This clonotype was seen more than once but under ten times. The chain uses TRBV12-3 or TRBV12-4 and TRBJ1-1; 7 nucleotides align to TRBD1. This CDR3 is 13 amino acids long. The trim removed 7 bases at V and 3 bases at J, leaving 5 bases unmatched. Here the CDR3 reads CASNFDRDTEAFF. In nucleotides, the CDR3 is TGTGCCAGCAACTTCGACAGGGACACTGAAGCTTTCTTT.

This clonotype was found many times. The CDR3 DNA is TGTGCCAGCACCCAACTAGCGTTCAACACAGATACGCAGTATTTT. Translation: CASTQLAFNTDTQYF. J is TRBJ2-3 and V is TRBV7-2, with 7 bases aligning to TRBD2. Per germline, CDR1 SGHTA and CDR2 FQGNSA. The CDR3 sequence is 15 residues long. The V and J ends lost 7 bases and 2 bases, in that order; junction bases with no gene match: 9.

This chain connects TRBV5-1 to TRBJ2-7; possibly TRBD2 for D (5 bases). The CDR3 sequence is 13 residues long. Germline assignment: CDR1 SGHRS and CDR2 YFSETQ. V lost 1 base, J lost 5 bases, and 10 bases lay in between. CDR3 in amino acids: CASSLPSTDEQYF. CDR3 bases: TGCGCCAGCAGCTTGCCTAGCACCGACGAGCAGTACTTC.

The CDR3 bases are TGTGCCAGCAGCTTGGTTGGGGTATACGAAAAACTGTTTTTT. Residues: CASSLVGVYEKLFF. The rearrangement links TRBV5-5 to TRBJ1-4, with D unclear. CDR3 size: 14 residues. The germline V gene has CDR1 SGHKS and CDR2 YYEKEE (reference sequence). V was shortened by 0 bases and J by 8 bases, with 11 bases between the two germline ends.